One sample yielded the 16 T cell receptor beta chains listed below, sequenced in a study of CD8+CD57+ T cells in acquired aplastic anemia. Genomic DNA, serving as template, underwent TCR beta VDJ and CDR3 profiling. TCRdb ran MiXCR on the reads and lists one entry per CDR3 protein. The table has 150,000 or so distinct CDR3 sequences, approximately 52% seen once; the top ten hold 12%. The authors sequenced patients whose flow cytometry had shown CD8+CD57+ cell expansion. Sequenced input: sorted CD4+, CD8+, or CD8+CD57+ T cells (not recorded which) from PBMCs. The receptors were gathered from a human donor with aplastic anemia.

This clonotype came up many times. The chain combines TRBV19 with TRBJ1-4; possibly TRBD1 for D (6 bases). This CDR3 comprises 15 residues. The germline V gene has CDR1 LNHDA and CDR2 SQIVND (reference sequence). V lost 5 bases to trimming and J lost 5 bases, with 15 bases between them. The CDR3 protein is CASSEQGIWNEKLFF. In DNA form, the CDR3 reads TGTGCCAGTAGTGAGCAGGGGATATGGAATGAAAAACTGTTTTTT.

This clonotype was observed at least ten times. V usage is TRBV19 and J usage is TRBJ1-6; no firm D call. Trimming pared 5 bases from V and 10 bases from J, leaving 12 bases between. Germline lookup yields CDR1 LNHDA and CDR2 SQIVND (reference sequence). CDR3 size: 13 residues. CDR3 in amino acids: CASSLTEGSPLHF. CDR3 bases: TGTGCCAGTAGTCTCACGGAAGGATCACCCCTCCACTTT.

This sequence joins TRBV13 and TRBJ2-5; D remains ambiguous. V lost 5 bases and J lost 3, with 10 bases in between. The CDR3 consists of 13 residues. CDR1 and CDR2 (germline): PRHDT, FYEKMQ (reference sequence). The CDR3 protein is CASSLWSKETQYF. CDR3 bases: TGTGCCAGCAGCCTTTGGTCCAAAGAGACCCAGTACTTC.

This clonotype was detected a few times. The V call is TRBV7-2, the J call TRBJ2-7, with unresolved D. CDR1 SGHTA and CDR2 FQGNSA come from the germline V gene. Trimming left V 5 bases short and J 7 bases short, with 6 bases between. This CDR3 is built from 10 residues. The CDR3 reads CASSANEQYF. As DNA, the CDR3 is TGTGCCAGCAGCGCGAATGAGCAGTACTTC.

This rearrangement joins TRBV2 to TRBJ2-1, with 10 bases fitting TRBD2. The germline CDR1 and CDR2 sequences are SNHLY and FYNNEI. CDR3 length: 17 amino acids. V trimming: 8 bases; J trimming: 4 bases; junction bases outside the gene matches: 14. Written as DNA, the CDR3 is TGTGCCAGCTCCCTTAGCGCTAGCGGGGGATATTACAATGAGCAGTTCTTC. Translation gives CASSLSASGGYYNEQFF.

In its sample, this clonotype was seen many times. The chain is built from TRBV2 and TRBJ1-2; the D is unclear. V lost 4 bases and J 8 bases, leaving 20 bases between the germline ends. The CDR3 is made up of 15 amino acids. CDR1 is SNHLY and CDR2 is FYNNEI in the germline V gene. The CDR3 sequence is CASSGTDLHSGGYTF. DNA for the CDR3: TGTGCCAGCAGTGGAACGGACCTTCATTCGGGAGGCTACACCTTC.

The chain links TRBV14 to TRBJ2-3, with D unresolved. Trimming took off 4 bases at V and 9 bases at J, with 8 bases between the two ends. The CDR3 covers 11 residues. Looked up from germline, CDR1 is SGHDN and CDR2 is FVKESK. CDR3 residues: CASSRAGTQYF. For the CDR3, the DNA is TGTGCCAGCAGCCGGGCAGGCACGCAGTATTTT. The entire variable domain, with the rest obtained from reference TRBV14 and TRBJ2-3, is as follows: EAGVTQFPSHSVIEKGQTVTLRCDPISGHDNLYWYRRVMGKEIKFLLHFVKESKQDESGMPNNRFLAERTGGTYSTLKVQPAELEDSGVYFCASSRAGTQYFGPGTRLTVL.

The rearrangement links TRBV19 to TRBJ2-1, with TRBD2 matching 7 bases. Trimming at V came to 3 bases and at J to 0 bases, leaving 2 bases not matched to a gene. The CDR3 length is 15 residues. Per germline, CDR1 LNHDA and CDR2 SQIVND (reference sequence). CDR3 in amino acids: CASSIWTSSYNEQFF. CDR3 nucleotides: TGTGCCAGTAGTATTTGGACTAGCTCCTACAATGAGCAGTTCTTC. The entire variable domain, with the rest obtained from reference TRBV19 and TRBJ2-1, is as follows: DGGITQSPKYLFRKEGQNVTLSCEQNLNHDAMYWYRQDPGQGLRLIYYSQIVNDFQKGDIAEGYSVSREKKESFPLTVTSAQKNPTAFYLCASSIWTSSYNEQFFGPGTRLTVL.

This clonotype was observed at least ten times. The V and J genes are TRBV9 and TRBJ2-1; 11 positions agree with TRBD1. The CDR3 contains 16 residues. Germline CDR1 reads SGDLS; CDR2 reads YYNGEE. The J segment lost 7 bases and the V segment lost 0 bases, leaving 6 bases of the junction unmatched. CDR3 DNA: TGTGCCAGCAGCGTAGAATTGGGACAGGGGGGGAATGAGCAGTTCTTC. It codes for CASSVELGQGGNEQFF.

As for this clonotype: A read error may explain this, as a much larger clone is one base away. The gene calls are TRBV12-3 or TRBV12-4 and TRBJ2-1, with 11 positions matching TRBD2. The length of the CDR3 is 16 residues. CDR3 sequence reads: CAGSLALAGDYNEQFF. CDR3 nucleotide sequence: TGTGCCGGCAGTTTAGCACTAGCGGGGGATTACAATGAGCAGTTCTTC.

V and J are TRBV2 and TRBJ2-1, with D possibly matching TRBD2 (5 bases). Trimming took 3 bases from V and 8 from J, leaving 14 bases between them. This CDR3 has 14 amino acids. Per germline, CDR1 SNHLY and CDR2 FYNNEI. The DNA of the CDR3 is TGTGCCAGCAGTGATCGGCTAGCCCCGTATGAGCAGTTCTTC. Amino acids: CASSDRLAPYEQFF.

The table lists this clonotype with a few counts. The J gene is TRBJ2-1, the V gene TRBV27; D is undetermined. The CDR3 sequence is 14 residues long. CDR1 and CDR2 (germline): MNHEY, SMNVEV (reference sequence). Between the trimmed V and J ends, which lost 4 bases and 6 bases, there was a span of 13 bases. CDR3 nucleotide sequence: TGTGCCAGCAGTTCCGGCAGCTTTCGCAATGAGCAGTTCTTC. It specifies CASSSGSFRNEQFF.

This clonotype was picked up many times. The V and J genes are TRBV12-3 or TRBV12-4 and TRBJ1-2; the D gene is possibly TRBD1 (5 bases). V was cut by 0 bases and J by 1 base, with 12 bases left in between. There are 16 residues in the CDR3. The CDR3 loop reads CASSLAVTGGNYGYTF. Here the CDR3 DNA reads TGTGCCAGCAGTTTAGCGGTTACAGGAGGTAACTATGGCTACACCTTC.

The genes are TRBV5-8 and TRBJ2-5; D is unclear. The CDR3 has 14 residues. Per germline, CDR1 SGHTS and CDR2 YDEGEE. Trimming left V 5 bases short and J 2 bases short, with 13 bases between. CDR3 residues: CASSFKGSQETQYF. The CDR3 DNA reads TGTGCCAGCAGTTTTAAGGGAAGTCAAGAGACCCAGTACTTC.

This clonotype was found many times. The chain links TRBV20-1 to TRBJ2-7, with a tentative D call TRBD2 (6 bases). The CDR3 covers 11 residues. CDR1 and CDR2 (germline): DFQATT, SNEGSKA (reference sequence). The germline V and J ends were trimmed by 3 bases and 5 bases, with 8 bases remaining between them. The CDR3 DNA follows: TGCAGTGCTAGGTCGGGGGACGAGCAGTACTTC. Translation: CSARSGDEQYF.

This clonotype was seen repeatedly, ten times or more. CDR3 region: CASSLGSQLIEPLHF. The CDR3 bases are TGCGCCAGCAGCTTGGGTAGCCAGCTGATCGAACCCCTCCACTTT. The chain has TRBV5-1 and TRBJ1-6; D is undetermined. Trimming stripped 0 bases from V and 12 bases from J, with 16 bases between. Germline V lookup: CDR1 SGHRS, CDR2 YFSETQ. The CDR3 consists of 15 residues.